The 23 T cell receptor beta chains below were found in one sample sequenced in a study of blood T cell repertoires in COVID-19. Clones were read by immunoSEQ multiplex PCR, and TCRdb kept only the in-frame ones, dropping some. The data show some 70,000 clones, with 88% seen just once and roughly 2.3% held by the top ten. Sequenced sample: peripheral blood. The receptors were gathered from a human donor in a cohort sampled during active COVID-19.

This chain joins TRBV5-6 and TRBJ1-3; tentatively, D is TRBD1 (6 bases). The CDR3 consists of 15 residues. Germline assignment: CDR1 SGHDT and CDR2 YYEEEE. V dropped 1 base and J dropped 3 bases, with 11 bases sitting between them. The CDR3 reads CASSLMGARGNTIYF. CDR3 sequence (DNA): TGTGCCAGCAGCTTGATGGGGGCGCGTGGAAACACCATATATTTT.

The chain combines TRBV6-5 with TRBJ2-7; maybe TRBD1 (6 bases). V was cut by 6 bases and J by 0 bases, with 15 bases left in between. The CDR3 is 15 amino acids. Germline-derived CDR1 and CDR2 are MNHEY and SVGAGI. In nucleotides, the CDR3 is TGTGCCAGCAGCCGCGGGCAGGGGAGCTCCTACGAGCAGTACTTC. This translates into CASSRGQGSSYEQYF.

This chain connects TRBV19 to TRBJ1-1; D not resolved. V lost 3 bases and J lost 0, with 17 bases in between. Germline V gene sequence: CDR1 LNHDA, CDR2 SQIVND (reference sequence). CDR3 length: 17 amino acids. The CDR3 region has the DNA TGTGCCAGTAGTATTTGGGCAGGCGATCGACTGAACACTGAAGCTTTCTTT. Translated, it gives CASSIWAGDRLNTEAFF.

The rearrangement joins TRBV3-1 (or the pseudogene TRBV3-2) to TRBJ2-3, with TRBD2 matching 10 bases. V lost 0 bases and J lost 5; bases outside the gene matches: 8. Germline CDR1 and CDR2: LGHDT and YNNKEL (reference sequence). CDR3 size: 17 residues. The CDR3 is CASSQDRVLAGIDTQYF. For the CDR3, the DNA is TGTGCCAGCAGCCAAGATAGAGTACTAGCGGGAATAGATACGCAGTATTTT.

This sequence joins TRBV28 and TRBJ2-7, with 8 bases aligning to TRBD2. The germline V gene has CDR1 MDHEN and CDR2 SYDVKM. With V trimmed by 2 bases and J by 3 bases, 12 bases remained unmatched. There are 17 residues in the CDR3. This CDR3 is CASSLTFIGTRDYEQYF. The CDR3 nucleotides read TGTGCCAGCAGTTTAACTTTTATCGGGACTAGGGACTACGAGCAGTACTTC.

This clone came up once. CDR3 amino acids: CASSKVGRDGNQPQHF. The DNA of the CDR3 is TGTGCCAGCAGCAAAGTGGGCAGGGATGGCAATCAGCCCCAGCATTTT. The rearrangement links TRBV21-1 to TRBJ1-5; TRBD1 is taken as the D call from the table, unchecked against the DNA. TRBV21-1 is recorded as a pseudogene. CDR3 length: 16 residues.

CDR3 bases: TGTGCCTCGGGACTGACCTACAATGAGCAGTTCTTC. Residues: CASGLTYNEQFF. This chain connects TRBV6-5 to TRBJ2-1; D may be TRBD2 (6 bases). V lost 11 bases and J lost 2, with 10 bases in between. The CDR3 runs to 12 residues. Germline CDR1 and CDR2: MNHEY and SVGAGI.

This chain uses TRBV11-2 with TRBJ1-1; a possible D gene is TRBD1 (5 bases). Germline lookup yields CDR1 SGHAT and CDR2 FQNNGV. The CDR3 is 14 amino acids. The V and J ends lost 4 bases and 11 bases respectively, with 20 bases between them. The CDR3 DNA reads TGTGCCAGCAGCTCCGAGGTAACAGGTTTTTGGGCTTTCTTT. Its protein product is CASSSEVTGFWAFF.

The rearrangement uses TRBV6-5 and TRBJ1-4, with a tentative D call TRBD1 (6 bases). The V gene lost 7 bases and the J gene lost 8 bases, with 20 bases spanning the gap. In germline, CDR1 is MNHEY, CDR2 SVGAGI. The length of the CDR3 is 15 residues. The DNA for the CDR3 is TGTGCCAGCACCCGGGGAGGGACAAGGGGAGAAAAACTGTTTTTT. Translated: CASTRGGTRGEKLFF.

The chain employs TRBV5-4 and TRBJ1-1; 9 nucleotides match TRBD1. Germline-derived CDR1 and CDR2 are SGHNT and YYREEE (reference sequence). The trim removed 4 bases at V and 7 bases at J, leaving 5 bases unmatched. The CDR3 contains 13 residues. The CDR3 sequence: CASSAQGANEAFF. For the CDR3, the DNA is TGTGCCAGCAGCGCACAGGGGGCTAATGAAGCTTTCTTT.

This clone has only one observation. The chain's CDR3 is CASSRLDRGHGYTF. CDR3 bases: TGTGCCAGCAGCCGCCTCGACAGGGGCCATGGCTACACCTTC. The chain employs TRBV2 and TRBJ1-2; 8 bases are shared with TRBD1. V trimming: 6 bases; J trimming: 6 bases; junction bases outside the gene matches: 9. The germline V gene encodes CDR1 SNHLY and CDR2 FYNNEI. CDR3 length: 14 amino acids.

This chain uses TRBV27 with TRBJ1-6; D call uncertain. Trimming removed 5 bases from V and 13 bases from J, with 15 bases in between. CDR3 length: 13 residues. The germline gives CDR1 MNHEY, CDR2 SMNVEV (reference sequence). As DNA, the CDR3 is TGTGCCAGCAGTCCGACCACAGTCACGCCCCTCCACTTT. It specifies CASSPTTVTPLHF.

The CDR3 loop is CASSKESQGGSYEQYF. The DNA for the CDR3 is TGTGCCAGCAGCAAAGAAAGCCAAGGAGGGTCCTACGAGCAGTACTTC. This chain links TRBV21-1 with TRBJ2-7; the listed D gene, TRBD2, was not tested against the DNA. TRBV21-1 is annotated as a pseudogene. CDR3 size: 16 residues.

The chain links TRBV28 to TRBJ1-2; 9 bases map to TRBD1. The CDR3 is 17 amino acids. Germline V lookup: CDR1 MDHEN, CDR2 SYDVKM. J lost 5 bases, V lost 6 bases, and 16 bases had no gene match. The CDR3 sequence: CASRGPGTGNGAYGYTF. The DNA for the CDR3 is TGTGCCAGCAGAGGTCCCGGGACAGGGAACGGGGCTTATGGCTACACCTTC.

The chain is built from TRBV6-2 or TRBV6-3 and TRBJ1-6; TRBD1 aligns across 7 bases. After removal of 2 bases from V and 4 bases from J, the junction contained 14 bases not matched to a gene. The CDR3 loop spans 19 amino acids. CDR1 MNHEY and CDR2 SVGEGT come from the germline V gene. CDR3 DNA: TGTGCCAGCAGTTACACCCGACAGGGCCAGAGGGGATATAATTCACCCCTCCACTTT. As protein: CASSYTRQGQRGYNSPLHF.

J is TRBJ1-2 and V is TRBV20-1; TRBD1 might be the D (6 bases). Trimming left V 6 bases short and J 7 bases short, with 12 bases between. Germline V gene sequence: CDR1 DFQATT, CDR2 SNEGSKA (reference sequence). This CDR3 region has 11 residues. The CDR3 reads CSATGPGGYTF. Written as DNA, the CDR3 is TGCAGTGCCACAGGGCCGGGTGGCTACACCTTC.

The rearrangement links TRBV6-4 to TRBJ2-1; D is unresolved. Looked up from germline, CDR1 is MRHNA and CDR2 is SNTAGT. The ends were cut back, 0 bases at V and 0 bases at J, with 6 bases in the middle. This CDR3 is built from 15 residues. This chain's CDR3 is CASSDSWSSYNEQFF. The DNA of the CDR3 is TGTGCCAGCAGTGACTCCTGGAGCTCCTACAATGAGCAGTTCTTC.

This chain connects TRBV29-1 to TRBJ1-2; D unclear. This CDR3 has 14 residues. V lost 5 bases to trimming and J lost 2 bases, with 15 bases between them. Germline V gene sequence: CDR1 SQVTM, CDR2 ANQGSEA. The CDR3 DNA reads as TGCAGCGTTAAAGCCGACGGCGGAAACTATGGCTACACCTTC. Amino acids: CSVKADGGNYGYTF.

The chain carries TRBV3-1 (or the pseudogene TRBV3-2) and TRBJ2-1, with D maybe TRBD1 (5 bases). Looked up from germline, CDR1 is LGHDT and CDR2 is YNNKEL (reference sequence). The CDR3 length is 15 residues. V lost 1 base and J 4 bases, leaving 11 bases between the germline ends. The CDR3 loop is CASSQGAGMYNEQFF. DNA of the CDR3: TGTGCCAGCAGCCAAGGGGCAGGGATGTACAATGAGCAGTTCTTC.

CDR3: CASFLRTGYNGYTF. DNA of the CDR3: TGTGCCAGCTTCCTGAGGACAGGGTATAATGGCTACACCTTC. The chain uses TRBV5-4 and TRBJ1-2, with TRBD1 identical over 8 bases. The ends lost 7 bases at V and 6 bases at J; junction bases unmatched: 11. The CDR3 has 14 amino acids. Per the germline V gene, CDR1 is SGHNT and CDR2 is YYREEE (reference sequence).

The chain joins TRBV14 to TRBJ2-7, with D maybe TRBD2 (6 bases). The CDR3 extends over 16 amino acids. Trimming cost V 1 base and J 3 bases, with 16 bases left between them. Germline V gene data show CDR1 as SGHDN and CDR2 as FVKESK. CDR3 amino acids: CASSQGEMQGGYEQYF. The DNA of the CDR3 is TGTGCCAGCAGCCAAGGGGAAATGCAGGGAGGCTACGAGCAGTACTTC.

The V and J genes are TRBV15 and TRBJ2-3; D unclear. The ends were cut back, 0 bases at V and 2 bases at J, with 12 bases in the middle. CDR1 is LNHNV and CDR2 is YYDKDF in the germline V gene (reference sequence). This CDR3 region has 16 residues. The CDR3 loop is CATSRDAFLSTDTQYF. In DNA, the CDR3 is TGTGCCACCAGCAGAGATGCGTTCCTTTCCACAGATACGCAGTATTTT.

The chain carries TRBV5-4 and TRBJ1-2; D is undetermined. Germline CDR1 is SGHNT and CDR2 is YYREEE (reference sequence). Trimming shortened V by 0 bases and J by 0 bases, and 18 bases separated the two germline ends. The CDR3 spans 18 residues. DNA of the CDR3: TGTGCCAGCAGCTTGGGAGGGCTAGCGGGGATGACTAACTATGGCTACACCTTC. Its translation: CASSLGGLAGMTNYGYTF.